This TCR beta chain was captured in a study of cytomegalovirus exposure and HLA in healthy donors. Concerning this clone itself: Its antigen is unknown.

Findings and limits, study-wide: Judged likely to be a sequencing artifact was a cluster of highly shared sequence variants.

The ends were cut back, 6 bases at V and 6 bases at J, with 14 bases in the middle. This CDR3 spans 13 amino acids. Looked up from germline, CDR1 is SEHNR and CDR2 is FQNEAQ (reference sequence). The PCR contained 60 Vbeta and 13 Jbeta primers. Assay: immunoSEQ multiplex PCR; the TCRdb copy retains only in-frame clones and omits some. The sample consists of about 200,000 clones, around 79% of them appearing once. The sequencing sample was made of PBMCs. The clonotype was recovered from a male donor in good health and CMV-seronegative. The chain recombines TRBV7-9 with TRBJ1-1, with D uncertain. The CDR3 coding sequence is TGTGCCAGCAGTCAAGTAGCGGGTGCTGAAGCTTTCTTT. Translating gives CASSQVAGAEAFF.